These 15 T cell receptor beta chains were sequenced from one sample in a study of beta chain features in type 1 diabetes. Whole-study findings and limits: Among patients with Type 1 diabetes, TCRB CDR3s were moderately but significantly shorter in every one of the four CD4+ subsets.

Reverse transcribing all isolated RNA meant expressed TCRB transcripts were sequenced. Profiled with immunoSEQ multiplex PCR; TCRdb holds only in-frame clones, not every one. Altogether around 250,000 clones are present, about 20% being singletons, with the ten largest covering more than 0.025%. These receptors lack a known antigen. Sample: naive CD4+ T cells from blood. Source of these receptors: a woman between 40 and 55 years old with type 1 diabetes.

This chain uses TRBV7-2 with TRBJ2-1; TRBD1 matches 7 bases. CDR3 size: 12 residues. With V trimmed by 3 bases and J by 8 bases, 1 base remained unmatched. Germline V CDR1 and CDR2: SGHTA, FQGNSA. CDR3 sequence (DNA): TGTGCCAGCAGCTTCGGGACAGATGAGCAGTTCTTC. It yields the protein CASSFGTDEQFF.

This clone has more than one count but fewer than ten. Different DNA sequences within this sample yield the same CDR3. The V gene is TRBV5-1, the J gene TRBJ1-1; tentatively, D is TRBD1 (5 bases). Deletions cut 1 base from V and 2 bases from J, with 6 bases between. Looked up from germline, CDR1 is SGHRS and CDR2 is YFSETQ. The CDR3 is 13 amino acids. The CDR3 nucleotides read TGCGCCAGCAGCTTGAGGGGTAACACTGAAGCTTTCTTT. Protein: CASSLRGNTEAFF.

The V call is TRBV2, the J call TRBJ1-1; D call uncertain. The CDR3 is 14 amino acids. Looked up from germline, CDR1 is SNHLY and CDR2 is FYNNEI. The germline V and J ends were trimmed by 6 bases and 2 bases, with 13 bases remaining between them. The DNA of the CDR3 is TGTGCCAGCAGAGAGGAACGGTTTAACACTGAAGCTTTCTTT. It specifies CASREERFNTEAFF.

This clone was counted only a few times. The chain combines TRBV30 with TRBJ2-5; D gene uncertain. CDR3 size: 11 residues. Trimming cost V 7 bases and J 0 bases, with 6 bases left between them. Germline loops: CDR1 GTSNPN, CDR2 SVGIG (reference sequence). DNA of the CDR3: TGTGCCTCCCAGGACCAAGAGACCCAGTACTTC. Protein product: CASQDQETQYF.

The chain has TRBV5-4 and TRBJ1-1; a possible D gene is TRBD1 (5 bases). Trimming left V 1 base short and J 6 bases short, with 10 bases between. The CDR3 has 13 residues. CDR1 and CDR2 (germline): SGHNT, YYREEE (reference sequence). The CDR3 coding sequence is TGTGCCAGCAGCTTGAAGGGGTTTCCTGAAGCTTTCTTT. Encoded protein: CASSLKGFPEAFF.

The genes are TRBV4-2 and TRBJ2-3, with TRBD2 identical over 13 bases. The CDR3 has 17 residues. The germline V gene encodes CDR1 LGHNA and CDR2 YNFKEQ. After removal of 0 bases from V and 0 bases from J, the junction contained 0 bases not matched to a gene. DNA of the CDR3: TGTGCCAGCAGCCAAGAACTAGCGGGGGGGAGCACAGATACGCAGTATTTT. This codes for CASSQELAGGSTDTQYF.

The V gene is TRBV30, the J gene TRBJ1-2; D gene uncertain. The CDR3 has 11 amino acids. Germline V gene data show CDR1 as GTSNPN and CDR2 as SVGIG (reference sequence). The germline V and J ends were trimmed by 3 bases and 6 bases, with 8 bases remaining between them. This chain's CDR3 is CAWSRSNGYTF. Here the CDR3 DNA reads TGTGCCTGGAGCAGGTCGAATGGCTACACCTTC.

The chain is built from TRBV5-1 and TRBJ1-5, with a weak D call TRBD1 (6 bases). CDR1 is SGHRS, CDR2 YFSETQ, per germline. V lost 0 bases and J lost 6, with 10 bases in between. The CDR3 is 14 amino acids. CDR3 protein: CASSLEQGGQPQHF. CDR3 in DNA: TGCGCCAGCAGCTTGGAACAGGGCGGTCAGCCCCAGCATTTT.

This clone appeared a few times. Additional DNA sequences in this sample encode the identical CDR3. The rearrangement links TRBV5-4 to TRBJ2-1, with D possibly TRBD1 on 7 matching bases. The ends were cut back, 2 bases at V and 7 bases at J, with 10 bases in the middle. The CDR3 consists of 13 residues. The germline V gene has CDR1 SGHNT and CDR2 YYREEE (reference sequence). The CDR3 sequence is CASSFQGGNEQFF. In DNA form, the CDR3 reads TGTGCCAGCAGCTTTCAGGGGGGAAATGAGCAGTTCTTC.

This clone showed up just a few times. V gene TRBV30 combines with J gene TRBJ2-5, with a possible D match to TRBD2 (7 bases). The CDR3 runs 15 residues. Trimming took 3 bases from V and 1 from J, leaving 15 bases between them. In germline, CDR1 is GTSNPN, CDR2 SVGIG (reference sequence). CDR3: CAWSPGGGSQETQYF. The CDR3 DNA reads as TGTGCCTGGAGCCCTGGGGGGGGCTCCCAAGAGACCCAGTACTTC. Based on the CDR3 plus reference TRBV30 and TRBJ2-5, the full variable domain is SQTIHQWPATLVQPVGSPLSLECTVEGTSNPNLYWYRQAAGRGLQLLFYSVGIGQISSEVPQNLSASRPQDRQFILSSKKLLLSDSGFYLCAWSPGGGSQETQYFGPGTRLLVL.

V and J are TRBV5-1 and TRBJ1-4; 7 bases line up with TRBD1. Germline CDR1 is SGHRS and CDR2 is YFSETQ. The CDR3 covers 15 residues. Trimming cost V 4 bases and J 3 bases; bases outside gene matches: 6. CDR3 DNA: TGCGCCAGCAGCCCACAGGGGAAAGCTAATGAAAAACTGTTTTTT. Its translation is CASSPQGKANEKLFF.

This clone was picked up a small number of times. V and J are TRBV2 and TRBJ1-1; D not resolved. V was cut by 1 base and J by 8 bases, with 11 bases left in between. The CDR3 runs to 13 residues. CDR1 is SNHLY and CDR2 is FYNNEI in the germline V gene. DNA of the CDR3: TGTGCCAGCAGTGAAGATGGCAGGCCGGAAGCTTTCTTT. Translating gives CASSEDGRPEAFF.

The chain recombines TRBV7-9 with TRBJ1-2; D is undetermined. Trimming took off 4 bases at V and 2 bases at J, with 8 bases between the two ends. This CDR3 contains 13 residues. Germline loops: CDR1 SEHNR, CDR2 FQNEAQ (reference sequence). CDR3 amino acids: CASSYGENYGYTF. The CDR3 region has the DNA TGTGCCAGCAGCTACGGGGAAAACTATGGCTACACCTTC.

In its sample, this clone was seen a few times. This chain uses TRBV9 with TRBJ2-1; D unresolved. V was cut by 0 bases and J by 5 bases, with 9 bases left in between. The CDR3 has 14 residues. Germline CDR1 SGDLS, CDR2 YYNGEE. CDR3 residues: CASSVELAHNEQFF. CDR3 coding DNA: TGTGCCAGCAGCGTAGAATTGGCCCACAATGAGCAGTTCTTC.

This clone has a handful of counts. This sequence joins TRBV11-2 and TRBJ2-6; 7 bases map to TRBD1. V trimming: 6 bases; J trimming: 3 bases; junction bases outside the gene matches: 5. The CDR3 loop spans 15 amino acids. Germline loops: CDR1 SGHAT, CDR2 FQNNGV. This CDR3 reads CASRTGLGGANVLTF. CDR3 in DNA: TGTGCCAGCAGGACAGGGTTAGGTGGGGCCAACGTCCTGACTTTC. Full variable domain (rest looked up from reference TRBV11-2 and TRBJ2-6): EAGVAQSPRYKIIEKRQSVAFWCNPISGHATLYWYQQILGQGPKLLIQFQNNGVVDDSQLPKDRFSAERLKGVDSTLKIQPAKLEDSAVYLCASRTGLGGANVLTFGAGSRLTVL.